The rows below give T cell receptor beta chains drawn from one sample of a study of PD-1 blockade in classical Hodgkin lymphoma. Using immunoSEQ multiplex PCR, the repertoire was profiled, and TCRdb retains in-frame clones only, with some absent. Of about 59,000 clones listed, 90% are singletons. The sequencing used peripheral blood mononuclear cells (PBMCs), collected at baseline. Every receptor here comes from a human donor with classical Hodgkin lymphoma. CDR3s include the opening cysteine and the closing phenylalanine or tryptophan. D genes are given only for firm matches. Only part of the rows carry a size: once, few, many, or a class if the clone is expanded.

abundance	v_gene	j_gene	d_gene	CDR3aa	CDR3nt
NA	TRBV27	TRBJ2-1	TRBD2	CASSPTPGTRNEQFF	TGTGCCAGCAGTCCCACCCCCGGGACTAGAAATGAGCAGTTCTTC
NA	TRBV6-5	TRBJ2-2	TRBD1	CASSPQGANTGELFF	TGTGCCAGCAGCCCACAGGGGGCGAACACCGGGGAGCTGTTTTTT
NA	TRBV9	TRBJ1-1	NA	CASSPIQVNTEAFF	TGTGCCAGCAGCCCGATACAAGTGAACACTGAAGCTTTCTTT
NA	TRBV19	TRBJ1-5	NA	CASSISLGNNQPQHF	TGTGCCAGTAGTATATCGTTGGGGAACAATCAGCCCCAGCATTTT
NA	TRBV30	TRBJ2-1	TRBD2	CAWKASGRYNEQFF	TGTGCCTGGAAAGCTAGCGGGAGATACAATGAGCAGTTCTTC
NA	TRBV7-2	TRBJ2-2	TRBD1	CASTALGQGNTGELFF	TGTGCCAGCACCGCGCTAGGACAGGGGAATACCGGGGAGCTGTTTTTT
NA	TRBV7-2	TRBJ2-7	NA	CASSLGQGGYEQYF	TGTGCCAGCAGCTTAGGGCAGGGTGGATACGAGCAGTACTTC
NA	TRBV28	TRBJ2-3	TRBD2	CASSLLAETTDTQYF	TGTGCCAGCAGTTTACTAGCGGAGACCACAGATACGCAGTATTTT
NA	TRBV5-1	TRBJ2-7	TRBD2	CASSLRTSGSGSYEQYF	TGCGCCAGCAGCCTAAGGACTAGCGGGAGCGGGAGTTACGAGCAGTACTTC
NA	TRBV5-4	TRBJ2-4	TRBD2	CASSPDQGGNIQYF	TGTGCCAGCAGCCCTGACCAGGGAGGGAACATTCAGTACTTC
NA	TRBV5-1	TRBJ2-3	TRBD2	CASSLGTSGGSDTQYF	TGCGCCAGCAGCTTGGGGACTAGCGGGGGTTCAGATACGCAGTATTTT
NA	TRBV20-1	TRBJ2-7	NA	CSARDLYEQYF	TGCAGTGCTAGAGATCTCTACGAGCAGTACTTC
NA	TRBV19	TRBJ2-1	TRBD2	CASSPGTSGTNEQFF	TGTGCCAGTAGCCCCGGGACTAGCGGGACCAATGAGCAGTTCTTC
once	TRBV7-8	TRBJ1-3	NA	CASSLEGFSGNTIYF	TGTGCCAGCAGCTTAGAAGGGTTCTCTGGAAACACCATATATTTT
few	TRBV19	TRBJ2-1	TRBD1	CASRTTGVDEQFF	TGTGCCAGTAGAACGACAGGGGTCGATGAGCAGTTCTTC
NA	TRBV5-4	TRBJ2-7	NA	CASSYTGRGEQYF	TGTGCCAGCAGTTATACAGGACGGGGCGAGCAGTACTTC
NA	TRBV21-1	TRBJ1-2	NA	CASSKGPANYGYTF	TGTGCCAGCAGCAAAGGCCCAGCTAACTATGGCTACACCTTC
NA	TRBV10-3	TRBJ1-2	TRBD1	CAISETGEGYTF	TGTGCCATCAGTGAGACAGGGGAAGGCTACACCTTC
NA	TRBV6-5	TRBJ2-1	TRBD2	CASSSGGGYEQFF	TGTGCCAGCAGTAGCGGGGGAGGCTATGAGCAGTTCTTC
NA	TRBV5-1	TRBJ2-2	NA	CASSMDSYTGELFF	TGCGCCAGCAGCATGGACTCCTACACCGGGGAGCTGTTTTTT
NA	TRBV27	TRBJ1-1	NA	CASSLYALQGLNTEAFF	TGTGCCAGCAGTTTATACGCCCTACAGGGTTTGAACACTGAAGCTTTCTTT
NA	TRBV21-1	TRBJ1-6	NA	CASRDSSYNSPLHF	TGTGCCAGCAGGGACAGCTCCTATAATTCACCCCTCCACTTT
once	TRBV19	TRBJ1-4	NA	CASSMSGFRSTTNEKLFF	TGTGCCAGTAGTATGTCGGGGTTTAGGAGTACAACTAATGAAAAACTGTTTTTT
NA	TRBV10-1	TRBJ2-7	TRBD2	CASSESGLAGTYEQYF	TGCGCCAGCAGTGAGTCCGGACTAGCGGGGACCTACGAGCAGTACTTC
NA	TRBV7-9	TRBJ2-7	TRBD2	CASRPVSGFDEQYF	TGTGCCAGCAGACCCGTTAGCGGGTTTGACGAGCAGTACTTC
once	TRBV7-9	TRBJ2-1	NA	CASSLVVLVEDNEQFF	TGTGCCAGCAGCTTAGTCGTGCTAGTGGAGGACAATGAGCAGTTCTTC
NA	TRBV19	TRBJ1-5	TRBD1	CASSGTGFQPQHF	TGTGCCAGTAGTGGGACAGGGTTTCAGCCCCAGCATTTT
NA	TRBV5-4	TRBJ2-4	TRBD2	CASSPSGRATKNIQYF	TGTGCCAGCAGCCCTAGCGGGAGGGCGACCAAAAACATTCAGTACTTC
NA	TRBV6-6	TRBJ2-7	NA	CASSYSLGGYEQYF	TGTGCCAGCAGTTACTCTTTGGGGGGCTACGAGCAGTACTTC
NA	TRBV21-1	TRBJ2-4	NA	CASIRDRRAKNIQYF	TGTGCCAGCATACGGGACAGAAGAGCCAAAAACATTCAGTACTTC
NA	TRBV6-1	TRBJ1-2	TRBD1	CASSGTGGLNYGYTF	TGTGCCAGCAGTGGTACAGGGGGCCTTAACTATGGCTACACCTTC
NA	TRBV5-4	TRBJ2-3	NA	CASSLTYTDTQYF	TGTGCCAGCAGCTTGACCTACACAGATACGCAGTATTTT
NA	TRBV6-5	TRBJ2-1	NA	CASSYSMGNEQFF	TGTGCCAGCAGTTACTCGATGGGGAATGAGCAGTTCTTC
NA	TRBV6-6	TRBJ1-1	NA	CASSYLGGAFF	TGTGCCAGCAGTTACTTGGGTGGAGCTTTCTTT
NA	TRBV27	TRBJ2-3	TRBD2	CASSSASGRALSDTQYF	TGTGCCAGCAGTTCGGCTAGCGGGAGGGCCCTCTCAGATACGCAGTATTTT
NA	TRBV28	TRBJ1-5	NA	CASSRHSNQPQHF	TGTGCCAGCAGTCGTCATAGCAATCAGCCCCAGCATTTT
NA	TRBV14	TRBJ1-1	NA	CASSQVGRAEAFF	TGTGCCAGCAGCCAAGTAGGACGGGCTGAAGCTTTCTTT
NA	TRBV28	TRBJ2-1	NA	CASQLPYNEQFF	TGTGCCAGCCAGCTCCCATACAATGAGCAGTTCTTC
NA	TRBV19	TRBJ2-2	NA	CASSNFELTTGELFF	TGTGCCAGTAGTAACTTCGAACTAACCACCGGGGAGCTGTTTTTT
NA	TRBV6-5	TRBJ2-7	NA	CASRRAGHYEQYF	TGTGCCAGCAGAAGGGCCGGCCACTACGAGCAGTACTTC
NA	TRBV4-1	TRBJ2-3	NA	CASSQHDTYQQYF	TGCGCCAGCAGCCAGCATGACACCTACCAGCAGTATTTT
NA	TRBV7-2	TRBJ1-5	NA	CASSLEPGGWQPQHF	TGTGCCAGCAGCTTAGAACCTGGGGGCTGGCAGCCCCAGCATTTT
NA	TRBV7-6	TRBJ2-1	TRBD2	CASTSDSWLAGETGYEQFF	TGTGCCAGCACGAGCGACAGTTGGCTAGCGGGAGAAACTGGCTATGAGCAGTTCTTC
NA	TRBV6-5	TRBJ2-1	TRBD1	CASSFRDRGYNEQFF	TGTGCCAGCAGTTTCAGGGACAGGGGCTACAATGAGCAGTTCTTC
NA	TRBV27	TRBJ2-2	NA	CASSLSGGLTGELFF	TGTGCCAGCAGTTTATCCGGCGGACTCACCGGGGAGCTGTTTTTT
few	TRBV6-5	TRBJ1-5	NA	CASSYNQELSLSQHF	TGTGCCAGCAGTTACAATCAGGAGCTCTCCTTATCCCAGCATTTT
NA	TRBV4-1	TRBJ2-7	TRBD2	CASSQGTSGDYEQYF	TGCGCCAGCAGCCAGGGGACTAGCGGTGACTACGAGCAGTACTTC
NA	TRBV5-1	TRBJ2-1	NA	CASRPAGVEQFF	TGCGCCAGCAGACCCGCAGGGGTTGAGCAGTTCTTC
once	TRBV14	TRBJ1-1	NA	CASSQDLARLEAFF	TGTGCCAGCAGCCAAGATCTCGCCAGGCTTGAAGCTTTCTTT
NA	TRBV4-1	TRBJ2-7	NA	CASSQNLNPSSYEQYF	TGCGCCAGCAGCCAAAACCTGAATCCTAGCTCCTACGAGCAGTACTTC